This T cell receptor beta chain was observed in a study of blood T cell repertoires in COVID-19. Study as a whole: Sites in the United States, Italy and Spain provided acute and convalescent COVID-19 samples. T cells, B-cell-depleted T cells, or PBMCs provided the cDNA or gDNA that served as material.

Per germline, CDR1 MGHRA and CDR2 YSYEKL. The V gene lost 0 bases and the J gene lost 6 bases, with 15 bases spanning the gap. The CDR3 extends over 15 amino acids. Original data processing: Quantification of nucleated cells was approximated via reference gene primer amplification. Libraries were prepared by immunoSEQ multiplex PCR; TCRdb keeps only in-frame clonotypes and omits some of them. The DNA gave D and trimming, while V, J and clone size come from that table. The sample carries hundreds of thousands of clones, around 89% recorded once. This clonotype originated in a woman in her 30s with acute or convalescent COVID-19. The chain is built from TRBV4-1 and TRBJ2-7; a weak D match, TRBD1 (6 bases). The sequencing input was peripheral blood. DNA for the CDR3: TGCGCCAGCAGCCAAGAAACCTCAGGGGTACGCGAGCAGTACTTC. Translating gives CASSQETSGVREQYF.